This T cell receptor beta chain was sequenced for a study of T cells expressing NK-cell markers. Germline loops: CDR1 SGHRS, CDR2 YFSETQ. The CDR3 runs 14 residues. TCRdb re-called the 5' RACE reads, yielding one record per CDR3 amino acid sequence without DNA. The sample shows tens of thousands of distinct CDR3 sequences, and approximately 60% sits with its ten largest clones. The sample was blood T cells: a sorted CD56 or NKG2C T cell subset, CD4+ or CD8+ T cells, or bulk PBMC T cells (not recorded which). This chain links TRBV5-1 with TRBJ2-7; the TCRdb D gene call, TRBD1, has no DNA to confirm it. This clonotype originated in a woman aged 18-70 years in good health. The CDR3 protein is CASSWGTGVYEQYF.